The clone carrying this TCR beta chain was observed once. Antigen: not known. In germline, CDR1 is SNHLY, CDR2 FYNNEI. This CDR3 spans 14 amino acids. The ends lost 10 bases at V and 5 bases at J; junction bases unmatched: 10. This sample is drawn from a study of OX40 agonist ivuxolimab in advanced cancers. Study-wide points: Among T cells, CD8+ cells averaged more expanded clones than CD4+ cells.

Produced via immunoSEQ multiplex PCR; TCRdb's table is partial and in-frame only. The table has 55,000 to 90,000 clones, around 88% seen once; the top ten hold about 2.1%. Sequenced here: CD4+ or CD8+ T cells sorted from blood, sampled in a trial of the OX40 agonist ivuxolimab. The origin of this receptor is an adult with an advanced solid tumor such as melanoma, head and neck, liver or kidney cancer. The chain is built from TRBV2 and TRBJ2-2; TRBD1 matches at 7 bases. This chain's CDR3 is CATRQGLGTGELFF. For the CDR3, the DNA is TGTGCCACAAGACAGGGCTTGGGAACCGGGGAGCTGTTTTTT.